A selection of T cell receptor beta chains follows, all from one sample in a study of neurological immune-mediated disorders. Using its own MiXCR run on the 5' RACE reads, TCRdb lists one record per CDR3 protein. The profile covers around 40,000 distinct CDR3 sequences, with about 13% appearing a single time and 1.3% taken by the ten largest. Input material: PBMCs. The receptor set was obtained from a female donor in good health. Each CDR3 is given with its conserved first and last residue. A D gene is named only where the DNA matches it firmly. A row's size may be missing; if present it is once, few, many or a size class.

d_gene: NA
v_gene: TRBV5-1
j_gene: TRBJ1-6
abundance: many
CDR3nt: TGCGCCAGCAGCTTTATGACAGGAGATTCACCCCTCCACTTT
CDR3aa: CASSFMTGDSPLHF

d_gene: NA
v_gene: TRBV20-1
j_gene: TRBJ1-5
abundance: medium-sized
CDR3nt: TGCAGTGCTAGTTCTGGCAGGGGTCGACAGCCCCAGCATTTT
CDR3aa: CSASSGRGRQPQHF

d_gene: NA
v_gene: TRBV5-1
j_gene: TRBJ1-5
abundance: many
CDR3nt: TGCGCCAGCAGCTTGGCTGGAAGCAATCAGCCCCAGCATTTT
CDR3aa: CASSLAGSNQPQHF

d_gene: NA
v_gene: TRBV7-9
j_gene: TRBJ1-5
abundance: many
CDR3nt: TGTGCCAGCAGCTTAGGAGGGGTCAAACTGCAGCCCCAGCATTTT
CDR3aa: CASSLGGVKLQPQHF

d_gene: NA
v_gene: TRBV12-3/TRBV12-4
j_gene: TRBJ1-1
abundance: many
CDR3nt: TGTGCCAGTCGCAAGGGGGGCGAGGGGTCGAACACTGAAGCTTTCTTT
CDR3aa: CASRKGGEGSNTEAFF

d_gene: NA
v_gene: TRBV5-6
j_gene: TRBJ1-3
abundance: many
CDR3nt: TGTGCCAGCAGCTTGTACGGACAGCAAGGAAACACCATATATTTT
CDR3aa: CASSLYGQQGNTIYF

d_gene: NA
v_gene: TRBV14
j_gene: TRBJ1-6
abundance: many
CDR3nt: TGTGCCAGCAGCCAAGGAACAGGCGTCCACTCCTATAATTCACCCCTCCACTTT
CDR3aa: CASSQGTGVHSYNSPLHF

d_gene: NA
v_gene: TRBV7-9
j_gene: TRBJ2-5
abundance: many
CDR3nt: TGTGCCAGCAGCCACCCGGCCGGGTTGGAGACCCAGTACTTC
CDR3aa: CASSHPAGLETQYF

d_gene: TRBD1
v_gene: TRBV20-1
j_gene: TRBJ1-1
abundance: many
CDR3nt: TGCAGTGCTAGTGGCCCAGGGGGGGAGATAGAAGCTTTCTTT
CDR3aa: CSASGPGGEIEAFF

d_gene: NA
v_gene: TRBV7-2
j_gene: TRBJ2-1
abundance: many
CDR3nt: TGTGCCAGCAGCTTAGACAGAGCCAATGAGCAGTTCTTC
CDR3aa: CASSLDRANEQFF

d_gene: NA
v_gene: TRBV29-1
j_gene: TRBJ2-1
abundance: many
CDR3nt: TGCAGCGTTCCGGCGGGGGCCTCCTACAATGAGCAGTTCTTC
CDR3aa: CSVPAGASYNEQFF

d_gene: NA
v_gene: TRBV4-2
j_gene: TRBJ2-1
abundance: many
CDR3nt: TGTGCCAGCAGCCAGCTTAGCGGTAGGTCCTACAATGAGCAGTTCTTC
CDR3aa: CASSQLSGRSYNEQFF

d_gene: NA
v_gene: TRBV20-1
j_gene: TRBJ2-6
abundance: many
CDR3nt: TGCAGTGCTAGACCCAAGTTCTCTTCTGGGGCCAACGTCCTGACTTTC
CDR3aa: CSARPKFSSGANVLTF

d_gene: NA
v_gene: TRBV12-3/TRBV12-4
j_gene: TRBJ2-1
abundance: many
CDR3nt: TGTGCCAGCAGCCCCCTCTGGTCGTCCTACAATGAGCAGTTCTTC
CDR3aa: CASSPLWSSYNEQFF

d_gene: NA
v_gene: TRBV5-1
j_gene: TRBJ2-3
abundance: many
CDR3nt: TGCGCCAGCAGCACGGGAGCGAGCACAGATACGCAGTATTTT
CDR3aa: CASSTGASTDTQYF

d_gene: NA
v_gene: TRBV7-2
j_gene: TRBJ2-1
abundance: many
CDR3nt: TGTGCCAGCAGCTCTCGTGGCGGCCCCCCGAGCTCCTACAATGAGCAGTTCTTC
CDR3aa: CASSSRGGPPSSYNEQFF

d_gene: NA
v_gene: TRBV20-1
j_gene: TRBJ1-3
abundance: NA
CDR3nt: TGCAGTGCTTGGGCCCGTACGGGAAACACCATATATTTT
CDR3aa: CSAWARTGNTIYF

d_gene: NA
v_gene: TRBV5-1
j_gene: TRBJ2-7
abundance: many
CDR3nt: TGCGCCAGCAGCTTTAATGGGGACGAGCAGTACTTC
CDR3aa: CASSFNGDEQYF

d_gene: NA
v_gene: TRBV9
j_gene: TRBJ2-6
abundance: many
CDR3nt: TGTGCCAGCAGCCCTCGACAGGCTCACTCTGGGGCCAACGTCCTGACTTTC
CDR3aa: CASSPRQAHSGANVLTF

d_gene: NA
v_gene: TRBV10-3
j_gene: TRBJ2-1
abundance: NA
CDR3nt: TGTGCCATCAGCCCCGGACCTAATGAGCAGTTCTTC
CDR3aa: CAISPGPNEQFF

d_gene: TRBD1
v_gene: TRBV5-1
j_gene: TRBJ1-1
abundance: many
CDR3nt: TGCGCCAGCAATCCCGGGACAGGGAAAGGGGTCACTGAAGCTTTCTTT
CDR3aa: CASNPGTGKGVTEAFF

d_gene: NA
v_gene: TRBV18
j_gene: TRBJ2-3
abundance: many
CDR3nt: TGTGCCAGCTCACCAGGAATTTTTGGGGAAGCGGACCTCACAGATACGCAGTATTTT
CDR3aa: CASSPGIFGEADLTDTQYF

d_gene: NA
v_gene: TRBV11-2
j_gene: TRBJ2-7
abundance: many
CDR3nt: TGTGCCAGCAGTGTCCACTCGGGGCGCTACGAGCAGTACTTC
CDR3aa: CASSVHSGRYEQYF

d_gene: NA
v_gene: TRBV20-1
j_gene: TRBJ1-5
abundance: many
CDR3nt: TGCAGTGCTAGAGATTGGGCAGCCCTAAATCAGCCCCAGCATTTT
CDR3aa: CSARDWAALNQPQHF

d_gene: NA
v_gene: TRBV20-1
j_gene: TRBJ2-1
abundance: many
CDR3nt: TGCAGTGCTCGTATCGTCGGGGCAGGGGACAATGAGCAGTTCTTC
CDR3aa: CSARIVGAGDNEQFF

d_gene: NA
v_gene: TRBV2
j_gene: TRBJ1-2
abundance: many
CDR3nt: TGTGCCAGCAGTGAAGCCGGGGCTGGCTACACCTTC
CDR3aa: CASSEAGAGYTF

d_gene: NA
v_gene: TRBV19
j_gene: TRBJ2-6
abundance: NA
CDR3nt: TGTGCCAGTACCGAATGGGGGACGAATGGGGCCAACGTCCTGACTTTC
CDR3aa: CASTEWGTNGANVLTF

d_gene: NA
v_gene: TRBV10-2
j_gene: TRBJ1-5
abundance: medium-sized
CDR3nt: TGCGCCAGCAGTGAGGGGAGAACTCAGCCCCAGCATTTT
CDR3aa: CASSEGRTQPQHF

d_gene: TRBD1
v_gene: TRBV11-2
j_gene: TRBJ1-4
abundance: many
CDR3nt: TGTGCCAGCAGCTTAGGAACAGGGGTTCGCGAAAAACTGTTTTTT
CDR3aa: CASSLGTGVREKLFF

d_gene: NA
v_gene: TRBV5-1
j_gene: TRBJ2-3
abundance: many
CDR3nt: TGCGCCAGCAGCCTCATAGGACAGTACACAGATACGCAGTATTTT
CDR3aa: CASSLIGQYTDTQYF

d_gene: NA
v_gene: TRBV20-1
j_gene: TRBJ2-3
abundance: many
CDR3nt: TGCAGTGCTAGAGATAACTCGCGGAGCACAGATACGCAGTATTTT
CDR3aa: CSARDNSRSTDTQYF

d_gene: TRBD1
v_gene: TRBV5-6
j_gene: TRBJ1-5
abundance: many
CDR3nt: TGTGCCAGCAGCTCGAGGACAGGTTTAAGGCCCCAGCATTTT
CDR3aa: CASSSRTGLRPQHF

d_gene: NA
v_gene: TRBV18
j_gene: TRBJ1-2
abundance: many
CDR3nt: TGTGCCAGCTCACCATCCAGCGACAGAAACTATGGCTACACCTTC
CDR3aa: CASSPSSDRNYGYTF

d_gene: TRBD1
v_gene: TRBV20-1
j_gene: TRBJ2-7
abundance: many
CDR3nt: TGCAGTGCTACCACTCTGACAGGGGACCACGAGCAGTACTTC
CDR3aa: CSATTLTGDHEQYF

d_gene: TRBD2
v_gene: TRBV12-3/TRBV12-4
j_gene: TRBJ2-7
abundance: many
CDR3nt: TGTGCCAGCAGTTCCTCCGGGACTAGGGTCGTCTTC
CDR3aa: CASSSSGTRVVF

d_gene: TRBD2
v_gene: TRBV7-2
j_gene: TRBJ2-1
abundance: NA
CDR3nt: TGTGCCAGCAGTTCGGCGGCACGGGGGGGCCGATGGTTCTTC
CDR3aa: CASSSAARGGRWFF

d_gene: NA
v_gene: TRBV20-1
j_gene: TRBJ2-1
abundance: few
CDR3nt: TGCAGTGCTAGAGATAGGGGCGTTAGCTCCTACAATGAGCAGTTCTTC
CDR3aa: CSARDRGVSSYNEQFF

d_gene: NA
v_gene: TRBV28
j_gene: TRBJ1-2
abundance: NA
CDR3nt: TGTGCCAGCAGTTTTGGCTACCTAAGAGATGGCTACACCTTC
CDR3aa: CASSFGYLRDGYTF

d_gene: NA
v_gene: TRBV9
j_gene: TRBJ1-2
abundance: many
CDR3nt: TGTGCCAGCAGCGTCCAGGGGAAATATGGCTACACCTTC
CDR3aa: CASSVQGKYGYTF

d_gene: TRBD1
v_gene: TRBV6-5
j_gene: TRBJ1-2
abundance: many
CDR3nt: TGTGCCAGCAGCAACTTGGGACAGGGTGGCTATGGCTACACCTTC
CDR3aa: CASSNLGQGGYGYTF

d_gene: NA
v_gene: TRBV6-5
j_gene: TRBJ2-6
abundance: many
CDR3nt: TGTGCCAGCAGTCGTTACGGACAGACACACTCTGGGGCCAACGTCCTGACTTTC
CDR3aa: CASSRYGQTHSGANVLTF

d_gene: TRBD1
v_gene: TRBV29-1
j_gene: TRBJ2-3
abundance: many
CDR3nt: TGCAGCGTTACACGAGGACAGGGGAAGGGGACAGATACGCAGTATTTT
CDR3aa: CSVTRGQGKGTDTQYF

d_gene: NA
v_gene: TRBV7-9
j_gene: TRBJ2-1
abundance: many
CDR3nt: TGTGCCAGCAGCCAGGAGCCAACCTACAATGAGCAGTTCTTC
CDR3aa: CASSQEPTYNEQFF

d_gene: TRBD2
v_gene: TRBV29-1
j_gene: TRBJ2-1
abundance: NA
CDR3nt: TGCAGCGTTGATGAACTAGCGGGAGGGCCATATAAGCAGTTCTTC
CDR3aa: CSVDELAGGPYKQFF

d_gene: TRBD2
v_gene: TRBV30
j_gene: TRBJ2-1
abundance: many
CDR3nt: TGTGCCTGGAAGGGGAGCGGGGACCCCGAGTTCTTC
CDR3aa: CAWKGSGDPEFF

d_gene: NA
v_gene: TRBV20-1
j_gene: TRBJ1-5
abundance: many
CDR3nt: TGCAGTGCTAGAGATCTAGTAAATGGAGGGGACCCCTACAATCAGCCCCAGCATTTT
CDR3aa: CSARDLVNGGDPYNQPQHF

d_gene: TRBD2
v_gene: TRBV19
j_gene: TRBJ2-1
abundance: NA
CDR3nt: TGTGCCAGTAGACTAGCGGGGTCGTACAATGAGCAGTTCTTC
CDR3aa: CASRLAGSYNEQFF

d_gene: NA
v_gene: TRBV20-1
j_gene: TRBJ2-1
abundance: many
CDR3nt: TGCAGTGCGGCCGCCCGCCACAATGAGCAGTTCTTC
CDR3aa: CSAAARHNEQFF

d_gene: NA
v_gene: TRBV6-5
j_gene: TRBJ2-7
abundance: many
CDR3nt: TGTGCCAGCAGCCGCATCGGGGCCACCTACGAGCAGTACTTC
CDR3aa: CASSRIGATYEQYF

d_gene: NA
v_gene: TRBV27
j_gene: TRBJ2-1
abundance: few
CDR3nt: TGTGCCAGCAGTTTAACTAGTTTCATCAATGAGCAGTTCTTC
CDR3aa: CASSLTSFINEQFF

d_gene: NA
v_gene: TRBV28
j_gene: TRBJ1-5
abundance: NA
CDR3nt: TGTGCCAGTTTACAGGCGTCTATAATCAACCCCCAGCATTTT
CDR3aa: CASLQASIINPQHF

d_gene: TRBD2
v_gene: TRBV7-2
j_gene: TRBJ2-3
abundance: NA
CDR3nt: TGTGCCAGCAGCCCGGGACTAGCGGGAGGGCAAACGCAGTATTTT
CDR3aa: CASSPGLAGGQTQYF

d_gene: NA
v_gene: TRBV5-1
j_gene: TRBJ2-1
abundance: many
CDR3nt: TGCGCCAGCAGCTCCGCCAGTCTTTGGTCCTACAATGAGCAGTTCTTC
CDR3aa: CASSSASLWSYNEQFF